A selection of T cell receptor beta chains follows, all from one sample in a study of blood T cell repertoires in COVID-19. Profiling relied on immunoSEQ multiplex PCR, and the TCRdb table lists in-frame clones only, not all of them. The sample lists around 140,000 clones, roughly 84% occurring once. The sequencing input was peripheral blood. The receptors here all came from a man aged 25-45 years with COVID-19, enrolled during active disease. The CDR3 runs from the conserved cysteine through the conserved F or W. A D gene is named only where the DNA matches it firmly. Only part of the rows carry a size: once, few, many, or a class if the clone is expanded.

clone_size: .
j_call: TRBJ2-5
v_call: TRBV18
d_call: .
cdr3_aa: CASSPALGLPMQETQYF
cdr3_nt: TGTGCCAGCTCTCCCGCACTGGGACTTCCGATGCAAGAGACCCAGTACTTC

clone_size: .
j_call: TRBJ1-1
v_call: TRBV28
d_call: .
cdr3_aa: CASSQQGWDTEAFF
cdr3_nt: TGTGCCAGCAGTCAACAGGGATGGGACACTGAAGCTTTCTTT

clone_size: few
j_call: TRBJ2-2
v_call: TRBV7-6
d_call: .
cdr3_aa: CASRKGEGYTGELFF
cdr3_nt: TGTGCCAGCCGGAAGGGGGAGGGATACACCGGGGAGCTGTTTTTT

clone_size: .
j_call: TRBJ1-6
v_call: TRBV7-2
d_call: .
cdr3_aa: CASRRPTGRDSPLHF
cdr3_nt: TGTGCCAGCAGACGACCTACAGGGAGGGATTCACCCCTCCACTTT

clone_size: once
j_call: TRBJ2-7
v_call: TRBV10-1
d_call: .
cdr3_aa: CASSVDLAHEQYF
cdr3_nt: TGCGCCAGCAGTGTAGACCTAGCGCACGAGCAGTACTTC

clone_size: .
j_call: TRBJ1-4
v_call: TRBV29-1
d_call: TRBD1
cdr3_aa: CSINQGAANEKLFF
cdr3_nt: TGCAGCATAAACCAGGGGGCGGCTAATGAAAAACTGTTTTTT

clone_size: .
j_call: TRBJ2-2
v_call: TRBV19
d_call: .
cdr3_aa: CASSARRGELFF
cdr3_nt: TGTGCCAGTAGCGCTAGAAGGGGGGAGCTGTTTTTT

clone_size: .
j_call: TRBJ1-5
v_call: TRBV7-8
d_call: .
cdr3_aa: CASSLGRGSNQPQHF
cdr3_nt: TGTGCCAGCAGCTTAGGTCGGGGAAGCAATCAGCCCCAGCATTTT

clone_size: .
j_call: TRBJ2-1
v_call: TRBV4-1
d_call: .
cdr3_aa: CASSQESQGGEQFF
cdr3_nt: TGCGCCAGCAGCCAAGAATCTCAGGGGGGTGAGCAGTTCTTC

clone_size: .
j_call: TRBJ1-5
v_call: TRBV19
d_call: TRBD1
cdr3_aa: CASRMEGANQPQHF
cdr3_nt: TGTGCCAGTAGGATGGAGGGGGCGAATCAGCCCCAGCATTTT

clone_size: few
j_call: TRBJ2-1
v_call: TRBV5-5
d_call: TRBD2
cdr3_aa: CASSSIWTSGSYNEQFF
cdr3_nt: TGTGCCAGCAGCTCTATCTGGACTAGCGGCTCCTACAATGAGCAGTTCTTC

clone_size: .
j_call: TRBJ2-6
v_call: TRBV18
d_call: .
cdr3_aa: CASSPRRQNSGANVLTF
cdr3_nt: TGTGCCAGCTCACCACGGCGACAGAACTCTGGGGCCAACGTCCTGACTTTC

clone_size: .
j_call: TRBJ1-5
v_call: TRBV6-1
d_call: .
cdr3_aa: CASSEVGSNQPQHF
cdr3_nt: TGTGCCAGCAGTGAAGTCGGTAGCAATCAGCCCCAGCATTTT

clone_size: once
j_call: TRBJ1-3
v_call: TRBV11-2
d_call: .
cdr3_aa: CASSPGGGSGNTIYF
cdr3_nt: TGTGCCAGCAGCCCCGGGGGGGGCTCTGGAAACACCATATATTTT

clone_size: .
j_call: TRBJ1-2
v_call: TRBV7-9
d_call: TRBD1
cdr3_aa: CASSDGTGGYGYTF
cdr3_nt: TGTGCCAGCAGCGATGGGACAGGGGGCTATGGCTACACCTTC

clone_size: .
j_call: TRBJ2-7
v_call: TRBV7-2
d_call: TRBD1
cdr3_aa: CASSLVRTGSVSEQYF
cdr3_nt: TGTGCCAGCAGCTTAGTCCGGACAGGATCGGTAAGCGAGCAGTACTTC

clone_size: .
j_call: TRBJ2-2
v_call: TRBV7-3
d_call: .
cdr3_aa: CASSRGLAGLTGELFF
cdr3_nt: TGTGCCAGCAGCCGAGGGCTAGCCGGATTGACCGGGGAGCTGTTTTTT

clone_size: .
j_call: TRBJ1-2
v_call: TRBV2
d_call: .
cdr3_aa: CASSEARGGYTF
cdr3_nt: TGTGCCAGCAGTGAAGCGCGGGGGGGCTACACCTTC

clone_size: once
j_call: TRBJ2-1
v_call: TRBV5-1
d_call: TRBD2
cdr3_aa: CASSLGTSGYNEQFF
cdr3_nt: TGCGCCAGCAGCTTGGGGACTAGCGGCTACAATGAGCAGTTCTTC

clone_size: .
j_call: TRBJ2-5
v_call: TRBV7-6
d_call: .
cdr3_aa: CASSPIQETQYF
cdr3_nt: TGTGCCAGCAGCCCAATCCAAGAGACCCAGTACTTC

clone_size: few
j_call: TRBJ1-5
v_call: TRBV21-1
d_call: .
cdr3_aa: CASSKLTANQPQHF
cdr3_nt: TGTGCCAGCAGCAAGCTGACAGCTAATCAGCCCCAGCATTTT

clone_size: .
j_call: TRBJ2-2
v_call: TRBV27
d_call: TRBD2
cdr3_aa: CASSLYGLGLAGGTGELFF
cdr3_nt: TGTGCCAGCAGTTTATACGGACTGGGACTAGCGGGAGGCACCGGGGAGCTGTTTTTT

clone_size: once
j_call: TRBJ1-1
v_call: TRBV29-1
d_call: TRBD1
cdr3_aa: CSVIQGESEAFF
cdr3_nt: TGCAGCGTAATACAGGGGGAAAGTGAAGCTTTCTTT

clone_size: .
j_call: TRBJ2-1
v_call: TRBV19
d_call: TRBD2
cdr3_aa: CASSPGLGFGNEQFF
cdr3_nt: TGTGCCAGTAGCCCGGGACTAGGTTTTGGTAATGAGCAGTTCTTC

clone_size: .
j_call: TRBJ2-7
v_call: TRBV19
d_call: TRBD1
cdr3_aa: CASGAGTGPYEQYF
cdr3_nt: TGTGCCAGTGGTGCCGGGACAGGGCCCTACGAGCAGTACTTC

clone_size: few
j_call: TRBJ2-7
v_call: TRBV24-1
d_call: .
cdr3_aa: CATSDSGTNTYEQYF
cdr3_nt: TGTGCCACCAGTGATTCTGGCACCAACACCTACGAGCAGTACTTC

clone_size: .
j_call: TRBJ1-5
v_call: TRBV15
d_call: TRBD1
cdr3_aa: CATSRGTVGGNQPQHF
cdr3_nt: TGTGCCACCAGCAGGGGGACAGTTGGAGGCAATCAGCCCCAGCATTTT

clone_size: .
j_call: TRBJ2-2
v_call: TRBV10-3
d_call: TRBD2
cdr3_aa: CAISETGTRLTGELFF
cdr3_nt: TGTGCCATCAGTGAGACCGGGACTAGGTTAACCGGGGAGCTGTTTTTT

clone_size: .
j_call: TRBJ1-1
v_call: TRBV14
d_call: .
cdr3_aa: CASTSKYPGEAFF
cdr3_nt: TGTGCCAGCACCTCAAAATACCCGGGAGAAGCTTTCTTT

clone_size: .
j_call: TRBJ1-4
v_call: TRBV18
d_call: .
cdr3_aa: CASSLGTPVQNEKLFF
cdr3_nt: TGTGCCAGCTCACTGGGGACACCGGTACAAAATGAAAAACTGTTTTTT

clone_size: once
j_call: TRBJ2-3
v_call: TRBV5-1
d_call: .
cdr3_aa: CASSLEQGRDTQYF
cdr3_nt: TGCGCCAGCAGCTTGGAGCAGGGGAGAGATACGCAGTATTTT

clone_size: .
j_call: TRBJ1-5
v_call: TRBV27
d_call: .
cdr3_aa: CASSLNRLNQPQHF
cdr3_nt: TGTGCCAGCAGTTTAAACAGGTTAAATCAGCCCCAGCATTTT

clone_size: .
j_call: TRBJ2-1
v_call: TRBV7-8
d_call: TRBD2
cdr3_aa: CASSYRTSGRRNEQFF
cdr3_nt: TGTGCCAGCAGCTACCGGACTAGCGGGCGCCGCAATGAGCAGTTCTTC

clone_size: few
j_call: TRBJ2-1
v_call: TRBV28
d_call: .
cdr3_aa: CASSFGLTYNEQFF
cdr3_nt: TGTGCCAGCAGTTTCGGGTTAACCTACAATGAGCAGTTCTTC

clone_size: .
j_call: TRBJ2-3
v_call: TRBV24-1
d_call: TRBD2
cdr3_aa: CATTGGFTDTQYF
cdr3_nt: TGTGCCACCACGGGAGGGTTCACAGATACGCAGTATTTT

clone_size: .
j_call: TRBJ1-3
v_call: TRBV30
d_call: .
cdr3_aa: CAWSVGLFSGNTIYF
cdr3_nt: TGTGCCTGGAGTGTGGGCTTATTCTCTGGAAACACCATATATTTT

clone_size: .
j_call: TRBJ2-5
v_call: TRBV6-1
d_call: .
cdr3_aa: CASSELPGEETQYF
cdr3_nt: TGTGCCAGCAGTGAATTACCAGGGGAAGAGACCCAGTACTTC

clone_size: .
j_call: TRBJ2-7
v_call: TRBV23-1
d_call: TRBD1
cdr3_aa: CARGQGHEQYF
cdr3_nt: TGCGCCAGAGGACAGGGTCACGAGCAGTACTTC

clone_size: .
j_call: TRBJ2-1
v_call: TRBV10-3
d_call: TRBD1
cdr3_aa: CAISGKGQGARGNEQFF
cdr3_nt: TGTGCCATCAGTGGAAAGGGACAGGGGGCGCGTGGGAATGAGCAGTTCTTC

clone_size: .
j_call: TRBJ1-3
v_call: TRBV7-9
d_call: .
cdr3_aa: CASRSGDDTIYF
cdr3_nt: TGTGCCAGCAGATCAGGGGACGACACCATATATTTT

clone_size: .
j_call: TRBJ2-7
v_call: TRBV27
d_call: .
cdr3_aa: CASSLESDYSYEQYF
cdr3_nt: TGTGCCAGCAGTTTGGAGTCGGACTACTCCTACGAGCAGTACTTC

clone_size: .
j_call: TRBJ1-1
v_call: TRBV27
d_call: .
cdr3_aa: CASKKGMNTEAFF
cdr3_nt: TGTGCCAGCAAGAAGGGGATGAACACTGAAGCTTTCTTT

clone_size: .
j_call: TRBJ2-5
v_call: TRBV5-1
d_call: .
cdr3_aa: CASSLPSGTFGETQYF
cdr3_nt: TGCGCCAGCAGCTTGCCCTCCGGGACATTCGGAGAGACCCAGTACTTC

clone_size: .
j_call: TRBJ1-2
v_call: TRBV27
d_call: TRBD1
cdr3_aa: CASSRQGPYGYTF
cdr3_nt: TGTGCCAGCAGCCGACAGGGGCCTTATGGCTACACCTTC

clone_size: .
j_call: TRBJ2-1
v_call: TRBV13
d_call: .
cdr3_aa: CATSRGGPYNEQFF
cdr3_nt: TGTGCCACCTCTAGGGGAGGACCCTACAATGAGCAGTTCTTC

clone_size: once
j_call: TRBJ2-3
v_call: TRBV23-1
d_call: TRBD1
cdr3_aa: CASSYWTGGTDTQYF
cdr3_nt: TGCGCCAGCAGTTATTGGACAGGGGGCACAGATACGCAGTATTTT

clone_size: .
j_call: TRBJ2-3
v_call: TRBV4-3
d_call: TRBD1
cdr3_aa: CASSQGTGRLDTQYF
cdr3_nt: TGCGCCAGCAGCCAGGGGACAGGTAGATTAGATACGCAGTATTTT

clone_size: once
j_call: TRBJ2-4
v_call: TRBV6-2/TRBV6-3
d_call: TRBD2
cdr3_aa: CASSDGTSGNGNIQYF
cdr3_nt: TGTGCCAGCAGTGACGGGACTAGCGGGAATGGAAACATTCAGTACTTC

clone_size: .
j_call: TRBJ2-7
v_call: TRBV4-2
d_call: .
cdr3_aa: CASSQDLTGASYEQYF
cdr3_nt: TGTGCCAGCAGCCAAGATCTAACGGGAGCCTCCTACGAGCAGTACTTC

clone_size: .
j_call: TRBJ2-3
v_call: TRBV20-1
d_call: TRBD1
cdr3_aa: CSAGGETSQGADTQYF
cdr3_nt: TGCAGTGCTGGTGGGGAGACTTCACAGGGGGCAGATACGCAGTATTTT

clone_size: .
j_call: TRBJ1-1
v_call: TRBV7-9
d_call: .
cdr3_aa: CASSLGEGTEAFF
cdr3_nt: TGTGCCAGCAGCTTAGGGGAGGGTACTGAAGCTTTCTTT

clone_size: .
j_call: TRBJ2-1
v_call: TRBV20-1
d_call: .
cdr3_aa: CSARVGNEQFF
cdr3_nt: TGCAGTGCTAGAGTCGGGAATGAGCAGTTCTTC

clone_size: .
j_call: TRBJ1-1
v_call: TRBV11-2
d_call: .
cdr3_aa: CASSLDLNTEAFF
cdr3_nt: TGTGCCAGCAGCTTAGATCTAAACACTGAAGCTTTCTTT

clone_size: .
j_call: TRBJ2-7
v_call: TRBV7-3
d_call: TRBD2
cdr3_aa: CATNLGLAYLSYEQYF
cdr3_nt: TGTGCCACCAACCTGGGACTAGCGTACCTCTCCTACGAGCAGTACTTC